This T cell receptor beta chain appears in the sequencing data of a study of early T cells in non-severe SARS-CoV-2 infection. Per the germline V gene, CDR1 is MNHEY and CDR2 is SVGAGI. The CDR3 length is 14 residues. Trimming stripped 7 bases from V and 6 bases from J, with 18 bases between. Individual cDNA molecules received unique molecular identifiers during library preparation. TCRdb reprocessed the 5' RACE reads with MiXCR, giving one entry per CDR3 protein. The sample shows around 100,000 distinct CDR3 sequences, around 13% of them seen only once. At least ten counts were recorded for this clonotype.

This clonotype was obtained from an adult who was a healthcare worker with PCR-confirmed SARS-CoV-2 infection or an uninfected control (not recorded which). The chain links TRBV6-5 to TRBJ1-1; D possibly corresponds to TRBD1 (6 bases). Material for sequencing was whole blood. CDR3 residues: CASTQGTSRAEAFF. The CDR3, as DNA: TGTGCCAGCACACAGGGTACCTCCCGGGCTGAAGCTTTCTTT.